Each of the 13 T cell receptor beta chains below was sequenced from the same sample in a study of blood T cell repertoires in COVID-19. Sequenced by immunoSEQ multiplex PCR; TCRdb stores in-frame clones only, minus some. The sample records hundreds of thousands of clones, just over 85% being singletons. The material sequenced was peripheral blood. These TCRs come from a woman between 25 and 40 years old with active or convalescent COVID-19.

CDR3 DNA sequence: TGCGCCAGCAGCCAGACTAGCGGGAGGCTTTACTTC. It specifies CASSQTSGRLYF. The gene calls are TRBV5-1 and TRBJ2-7; 13 bases are a match to TRBD2. J lost 13 bases, V lost 4 bases, and 5 bases had no gene match. Looked up from germline, CDR1 is SGHRS and CDR2 is YFSETQ. CDR3 length: 12 amino acids.

The rearrangement joins TRBV10-3 to TRBJ2-1; 8 nucleotides line up with TRBD2. Germline V gene lookup returns CDR1 ENHRY and CDR2 SYGVKD. With V trimmed by 10 bases and J by 8 bases, 7 bases remained unmatched. There are 12 residues in the CDR3. The CDR3 loop reads CATGLAGHEQFF. As DNA, the CDR3 is TGTGCCACCGGACTAGCTGGCCATGAGCAGTTCTTC.

V and J are TRBV18 and TRBJ2-1, with 13 bases that match TRBD2. From germline, CDR1 is KGHSH and CDR2 LQKENI. V trimming: 5 bases; J trimming: 3 bases; junction bases outside the gene matches: 4. The CDR3 is made up of 16 amino acids. Here the CDR3 DNA reads TGTGCCAGCTCATTCGGACTAGCGGGAGACTACAATGAGCAGTTCTTC. Translation: CASSFGLAGDYNEQFF. The full variable domain, completed using reference TRBV18 and TRBJ2-1, is NAGVMQNPRHLVRRRGQEARLRCSPMKGHSHVYWYRQLPEEGLKFMVYLQKENIIDESGMPKERFSAEFPKEGPSILRIQQVVRGDSAAYFCASSFGLAGDYNEQFFGPGTRLTVL.

The V and J genes are TRBV6-5 and TRBJ1-1, with D possibly matching TRBD1 (5 bases). CDR1 and CDR2 (germline): MNHEY, SVGAGI. CDR3 length: 15 amino acids. V was clipped by 2 bases and J by 1 base, with 11 bases between them. DNA for the CDR3: TGTGCCAGCAGTTACCTGCTGACAGAGAACACTGAAGCTTTCTTT. Amino acid sequence: CASSYLLTENTEAFF.

V gene TRBV6-1 combines with J gene TRBJ1-1, with D perhaps TRBD1 (6 bases). CDR1 and CDR2 (germline): MNHNS, SASEGT. V was clipped by 1 base and J by 0 bases, with 15 bases between them. This CDR3 is built from 17 residues. The CDR3 DNA reads as TGTGCCAGCAGTGAAGAATCCCGGGACACCATGAACACTGAAGCTTTCTTT. This codes for CASSEESRDTMNTEAFF.

This clone was recorded once. V is TRBV18 and J is TRBJ1-2; 7 nucleotides line up with TRBD1. Germline V lookup: CDR1 KGHSH, CDR2 LQKENI. V lost 3 bases and J lost 7; bases outside the gene matches: 8. The CDR3 sequence is 14 residues long. Written as DNA, the CDR3 is TGTGCCAGCTCACCGACCACAGGGGTCGGTGGCTACACCTTC. Residues: CASSPTTGVGGYTF.

V usage is TRBV6-6 and J usage is TRBJ2-3; D is undetermined. V gave up 6 bases and J gave up 0 bases, with 4 bases separating them. Germline lookup yields CDR1 MNHNY and CDR2 SVGAGI (reference sequence). The CDR3 is 12 residues long. The CDR3 bases are TGTGCCAGCAGAACTAGCACAGATACGCAGTATTTT. It is translated as CASRTSTDTQYF.

This sequence joins TRBV7-2 and TRBJ2-3, with 8 nucleotides matching TRBD2. The CDR3 runs 18 residues. The trim removed 5 bases at V and 0 bases at J, leaving 13 bases unmatched. The germline gives CDR1 SGHTA, CDR2 FQGNSA. The chain's CDR3 is CASSPRVLAGISTDTQYF. CDR3 DNA sequence: TGTGCCAGCAGCCCGAGGGTCTTAGCGGGGATTAGCACAGATACGCAGTATTTT.

The V call is TRBV4-1, the J call TRBJ2-1; TRBD2 matches 11 bases. The CDR3 loop spans 16 amino acids. Germline V gene sequence: CDR1 MGHRA, CDR2 YSYEKL. J gave up 10 bases and V 0 bases, and 8 bases lay outside the gene matches. CDR3 coding DNA: TGCGCCAGCAGCCAAGAACCCGGGACTAGCGGAGCCGAGCAGTTCTTC. Amino acids: CASSQEPGTSGAEQFF.

The chain links TRBV5-4 to TRBJ2-1; the match to TRBD2 covers 7 bases. CDR1 and CDR2 from the germline V gene are SGHNT and YYREEE (reference sequence). This CDR3 comprises 14 residues. With V trimmed by 6 bases and J by 3 bases, 6 bases remained unmatched. Here the CDR3 DNA reads TGTGCCAGCACTTGGGGGGGAAGCTACAATGAGCAGTTCTTC. Its translation is CASTWGGSYNEQFF.

V gene TRBV5-1 combines with J gene TRBJ2-1; D not resolved. V lost 3 bases and J lost 9, with 16 bases in between. CDR3 length: 14 residues. Per germline, CDR1 SGHRS and CDR2 YFSETQ. The DNA for the CDR3 is TGCGCCAGCAGCTCCCCCGGGTATGGCAGTGAGCAGTTCTTC. Translated: CASSSPGYGSEQFF.

The J gene is TRBJ2-2, the V gene TRBV4-2; TRBD2 matches 8 bases. V shed 1 base and J 0 bases; nucleotides not matched to a gene: 4. The CDR3 loop spans 17 amino acids. Germline V gene lookup returns CDR1 LGHNA and CDR2 YNFKEQ. In nucleotides, the CDR3 is TGTGCCAGCAGCCAAGTCAAACTAGCGGCGAACACCGGGGAGCTGTTTTTT. Encoded protein: CASSQVKLAANTGELFF.

V usage is TRBV12-2 and J usage is TRBJ1-1; the table's D call TRBD1 went unverified against the DNA. TRBV12-2 is termed a pseudogene. The CDR3 runs to 18 residues. CDR3 DNA: TGTGCAAGTCGCTTGGCTCTAACGGACAGGGGCGGGGACACTGAAGCTTTCTTT. Translation gives CASRLALTDRGGDTEAFF.